One and the same sample provided the 6 T cell receptor beta chains below, sequenced in a study of OX40 agonist ivuxolimab in advanced cancers. Method: immunoSEQ multiplex PCR; TCRdb's copy keeps in-frame clones and lacks some. This sample has about 15,000 clones, with about 80% found just once. The source was CD4+ or CD8+ T cells sorted from blood, collected in a trial of the OX40 agonist ivuxolimab. Receptors originate from an adult with an advanced solid tumor such as melanoma, head and neck, liver or kidney cancer.

The chain uses TRBV7-9 and TRBJ2-3; D is unclear. The CDR3 has 12 residues. Germline V gives CDR1 SEHNR, CDR2 FQNEAQ (reference sequence). The germline V and J ends were trimmed by 2 bases and 4 bases, with 4 bases remaining between them. CDR3 coding DNA: TGTGCCAGCAGCTTATACTCAGATACGCAGTATTTT. Encoded protein: CASSLYSDTQYF.

V and J are TRBV18 and TRBJ1-1, with D unclear. The ends were cut back, 0 bases at V and 11 bases at J, with 16 bases in the middle. Germline V gives CDR1 KGHSH, CDR2 LQKENI. The CDR3 spans 14 residues. CDR3 sequence (DNA): TGTGCCAGCTCACCACCGAGGCAGAGGTTTTGGGCTTTCTTT. Protein product: CASSPPRQRFWAFF.

The rearrangement links TRBV7-6 to TRBJ1-5; D perhaps matches TRBD1 (5 bases). The germline V gene encodes CDR1 SGHVS and CDR2 FNYEAQ. The CDR3 sequence is 14 residues long. With 4 bases removed from V and 6 bases from J, the gap between germline ends came to 13 bases. The CDR3 spells CASSSGWGSQPQHF. The CDR3 DNA reads TGTGCCAGCAGCTCCGGGTGGGGGAGTCAGCCCCAGCATTTT.

This chain joins TRBV7-8 and TRBJ2-3, with D possibly being TRBD2 (5 bases). CDR3 length equals 13 residues. Between the trimmed V and J ends, which lost 5 bases and 2 bases, there was a span of 8 bases. Germline CDR1 SGHVS, CDR2 FQNEAQ. The CDR3 reads CASSGRVTDTQYF. CDR3 DNA sequence: TGTGCCAGCAGCGGGCGGGTCACAGATACGCAGTATTTT.

V and J are TRBV11-2 and TRBJ1-5; 7 nucleotides align to TRBD1. This CDR3 spans 14 amino acids. Losses at the gene ends were 5 bases for V and 7 bases for J; bases not matched to a gene: 8. Germline lookup yields CDR1 SGHAT and CDR2 FQNNGV. In DNA, the CDR3 is TGTGCCAGCAGCCCAGGGACAGCCCCGCAGCCCCAGCATTTT. It is translated as CASSPGTAPQPQHF.

The chain links TRBV27 to TRBJ2-3; D is tentatively TRBD1 or TRBD2 (5 bases each). Deletions cut 6 bases from V and 0 bases from J, with 13 bases between. The germline V gene encodes CDR1 MNHEY and CDR2 SMNVEV (reference sequence). CDR3 length equals 15 residues. Here the CDR3 DNA reads TGTGCCAGCAGCGATTGGGGGTTTAGCACAGATACGCAGTATTTT. Translating it yields CASSDWGFSTDTQYF.